This entry lists 22 T cell receptor beta chains sequenced from one sample in a study of cytomegalovirus exposure and HLA in healthy donors. Primers included in the PCR were 60 Vbeta and 13 Jbeta primers. Only in-frame clones appear in the TCRdb table, and some are missing; sequencing was by immunoSEQ multiplex PCR. The sample contains approximately 100,000 clones, 77% of which appear only once. The specimen was PBMCs. These receptors were obtained from a man in his forties or fifties in good health and CMV-seropositive.

The chain is built from TRBV9 and TRBJ2-4; 13 bases line up with TRBD2. From germline, CDR1 is SGDLS and CDR2 YYNGEE. The CDR3 extends over 18 amino acids. V dropped 1 base and J dropped 0; count of bases not matched to a gene: 4. The CDR3 coding sequence is TGTGCCAGCAGCGTATCCACTAGCGGGGGGGCAGCCAAAAACATTCAGTACTTC. Amino acid sequence: CASSVSTSGGAAKNIQYF.

The gene calls are TRBV18 and TRBJ1-4; D gene uncertain. The CDR3 is made up of 15 amino acids. Deletions cut 4 bases from V and 8 bases from J, with 17 bases between. Per germline, CDR1 KGHSH and CDR2 LQKENI. CDR3 in amino acids: CASSRAAQDGEKLFF. CDR3 coding DNA: TGTGCCAGCTCACGGGCAGCTCAAGATGGGGAAAAACTGTTTTTT. Supplemented by reference TRBV18 and TRBJ1-4, the full variable domain reads NAGVMQNPRHLVRRRGQEARLRCSPMKGHSHVYWYRQLPEEGLKFMVYLQKENIIDESGMPKERFSAEFPKEGPSILRIQQVVRGDSAAYFCASSRAAQDGEKLFFGSGTQLSVL.

The chain carries TRBV2 and TRBJ1-1; D gene ambiguous. This CDR3 comprises 16 residues. The V gene lost 0 bases and the J gene lost 1 base, with 12 bases spanning the gap. The V gene's germline CDR1 is SNHLY and CDR2 FYNNEI. CDR3 loop: CASSEASIAGNTEAFF. CDR3 coding DNA: TGTGCCAGCAGTGAAGCTAGTATCGCAGGGAACACTGAAGCTTTCTTT.

The chain carries TRBV7-2 and TRBJ1-5; possible D gene TRBD1, 5 bases. The V end was cut by 4 bases, the J end by 4 bases, with 11 bases between. This CDR3 contains 14 residues. Germline V gives CDR1 SGHTA, CDR2 FQGNSA. CDR3 region: CASSSQGGNQPQHF. The DNA of the CDR3 is TGTGCCAGCAGCTCCCAGGGAGGGAATCAGCCCCAGCATTTT. Drawing the rest from reference TRBV7-2 and TRBJ1-5, the complete variable domain is GAGVSQSPSNKVTEKGKDVELRCDPISGHTALYWYRQSLGQGLEFLIYFQGNSAPDKSGLPSDRFSAERTGGSVSTLTIQRTQQEDSAVYLCASSSQGGNQPQHFGDGTRLSIL.

The V and J genes are TRBV5-1 and TRBJ2-7; TRBD1 might be the D (6 bases). The germline gives CDR1 SGHRS, CDR2 YFSETQ. The CDR3 runs to 16 residues. V was cut by 5 bases and J by 2 bases, with 20 bases left in between. The CDR3 protein is CASRGWNRDKAYEQYF. CDR3 bases: TGCGCCAGCAGGGGGTGGAATCGGGACAAAGCCTACGAGCAGTACTTC.

The chain uses TRBV11-2 and TRBJ1-4; the D is unclear. The length of the CDR3 is 13 residues. The V gene's germline CDR1 is SGHAT and CDR2 FQNNGV. V was shortened by 1 base and J by 7 bases, with 7 bases between the two germline ends. The CDR3 here is CASSLVESEKLFF. Written as DNA, the CDR3 is TGTGCCAGCAGCTTAGTTGAGAGTGAAAAACTGTTTTTT.

The V call is TRBV10-2, the J call TRBJ2-2; a weak D match, TRBD2 (5 bases). The V and J ends lost 6 bases and 4 bases respectively, with 12 bases between them. The germline gives CDR1 WSHSY, CDR2 SAAADI. The CDR3 covers 14 residues. The CDR3 DNA is TGCGCCAGCAGGGGTGGACTCACCACCGGGGAGCTGTTTTTT. It specifies CASRGGLTTGELFF.

This clone has a single count. The chain's CDR3 is CASSFSGANEKLFF. CDR3 nucleotides: TGTGCCAGCAGCTTCTCAGGTGCTAATGAAAAACTGTTTTTT. The chain combines TRBV11-2 with TRBJ1-4; D unclear. This CDR3 has 14 amino acids. Germline V CDR1 and CDR2: SGHAT, FQNNGV. Trimming removed 3 bases at V and 3 bases at J, with 8 bases between.

The chain carries TRBV7-2 and TRBJ1-4; TRBD1 might be the D (5 bases). V lost 3 bases and J lost 10, with 12 bases in between. The CDR3 runs to 13 residues. Germline V gene data show CDR1 as SGHTA and CDR2 as FQGNSA. CDR3: CASSFGGSGKLFF. Here the CDR3 DNA reads TGTGCCAGCAGCTTTGGGGGGTCGGGAAAACTGTTTTTT.

The CDR3 DNA reads TGTGCCAGCGGTCCCAGCCCCGGGGATGGCTACACCTTC. This codes for CASGPSPGDGYTF. The V and J genes are TRBV28 and TRBJ1-2; D is ambiguous. V gave up 8 bases and J gave up 6 bases, with 16 bases separating them. Germline values: CDR1 MDHEN, CDR2 SYDVKM. CDR3 size: 13 residues.

The chain combines TRBV5-1 with TRBJ1-3; D might be TRBD1 (6 bases). With 0 bases removed from V and 3 bases from J, the gap between germline ends came to 7 bases. In germline, CDR1 is SGHRS, CDR2 YFSETQ. CDR3 size: 14 residues. As DNA, the CDR3 is TGCGCCAGCAGCTTGGGGACAGTTGGAAACACCATATATTTT. Protein sequence: CASSLGTVGNTIYF.

This sequence joins TRBV7-3 and TRBJ1-2; 10 bases align to TRBD1. The CDR3 is made up of 13 amino acids. Trimming at V came to 6 bases and at J to 7 bases, leaving 5 bases not matched to a gene. Germline V CDR1 and CDR2: SGHTA, FQGTGA. CDR3 region: CASSRGQGTGYTF. For the CDR3, the DNA is TGTGCCAGCAGTCGGGGACAGGGGACTGGCTACACCTTC. The full variable domain, in which reference TRBV7-3 and TRBJ1-2 provide the parts outside the CDR3, is GAGVSQTPSNKVTEKGKYVELRCDPISGHTALYWYRQSLGQGPEFLIYFQGTGAADDSGLPNDRFFAVRPEGSVSTLKIQRTERGDSAVYLCASSRGQGTGYTFGSGTRLTVV.

Of note for this clone: The sample carries other DNA sequences with the same CDR3. The CDR3 sequence is CASRDDRGGSYGYTF. Written as DNA, the CDR3 is TGCGCCAGCAGGGATGACAGGGGTGGGTCGTATGGCTACACCTTC. The chain recombines TRBV5-1 with TRBJ1-2, with 8 bases fitting TRBD1. Per germline, CDR1 SGHRS and CDR2 YFSETQ. This CDR3 is 15 amino acids long. The V gene end was trimmed by 5 bases and the J gene end by 5 bases; junction bases not matched to a gene: 11. Full variable domain (rest looked up from reference TRBV5-1 and TRBJ1-2): KAGVTQTPRYLIKTRGQQVTLSCSPISGHRSVSWYQQTPGQGLQFLFEYFSETQRNKGNFPGRFSGRQFSNSRSEMNVSTLELGDSALYLCASRDDRGGSYGYTFGSGTRLTVV.

This clone has more than one count but fewer than ten. The V call is TRBV28, the J call TRBJ2-7; D is possibly TRBD2 (5 bases). There are 12 residues in the CDR3. The germline V gene encodes CDR1 MDHEN and CDR2 SYDVKM. Trimming pared 6 bases from V and 5 bases from J, leaving 11 bases between. The CDR3 sequence is CASRGSSNEQYF. The CDR3 DNA follows: TGTGCCAGCAGAGGCTCTAGCAACGAGCAGTACTTC.

This clone has a single count. V usage is TRBV6-5 and J usage is TRBJ2-7, with TRBD2 matching over 9 bases. This CDR3 region has 15 residues. Germline-derived CDR1 and CDR2 are MNHEY and SVGAGI. V was pared by 6 bases and J by 5 bases, with 11 bases of the junction left unmatched. This CDR3 is CASSLAGGPINEQYF. As DNA, the CDR3 is TGTGCCAGCAGCCTTGCGGGGGGGCCTATCAACGAGCAGTACTTC.

The chain recombines TRBV5-1 with TRBJ2-7, with 8 bases fitting TRBD1. CDR1 is SGHRS, CDR2 YFSETQ, per germline. V lost 5 bases, J lost 3 bases, and 7 bases stayed unmatched. The CDR3 length is 14 residues. CDR3 protein: CASRPTTGGYEQYF. In DNA form, the CDR3 reads TGCGCCAGCAGGCCTACAACAGGGGGCTACGAGCAGTACTTC.

The chain links TRBV5-1 to TRBJ2-7; maybe TRBD1 (6 bases). Trimming stripped 7 bases from V and 3 bases from J, with 14 bases between. Germline CDR1 reads SGHRS; CDR2 reads YFSETQ. The CDR3 loop spans 13 amino acids. The CDR3 DNA reads TGCGCCAGCTCAGAGACAGGCCTCTACGAGCAGTACTTC. This gives the protein CASSETGLYEQYF.

The chain uses TRBV7-9 and TRBJ1-6; D is ambiguous. Looked up from germline, CDR1 is SEHNR and CDR2 is FQNEAQ (reference sequence). The CDR3 loop spans 14 amino acids. V was shortened by 3 bases and J by 9 bases, with 12 bases between the two germline ends. As DNA, the CDR3 is TGTGCCAGCAGCTTTCATAGCCAGAGTTCACCCCTCCACTTT. Amino acids: CASSFHSQSSPLHF.

This sequence joins TRBV6-5 and TRBJ2-3, with 8 bases identical to TRBD1. Germline CDR1 and CDR2: MNHEY and SVGAGI. Trimming removed 4 bases from V and 0 bases from J; junction bases left unmatched: 6. The CDR3 runs 16 residues. For the CDR3, the DNA is TGTGCCAGCAGTTCGACAGGGGCCCTCAGCACAGATACGCAGTATTTT. It codes for CASSSTGALSTDTQYF.

This chain joins TRBV19 and TRBJ1-6; no firm D call. Germline lookup yields CDR1 LNHDA and CDR2 SQIVND (reference sequence). CDR3 length: 14 residues. Trimming shortened V by 6 bases and J by 4 bases, and 10 bases separated the two germline ends. CDR3 in amino acids: CASSLTGYNSPLHF. For the CDR3, the DNA is TGTGCCAGTAGCCTCACCGGGTATAATTCACCCCTCCACTTT.

With regard to this clone: Other DNA sequences in this specimen translate into the identical CDR3. The chain employs TRBV28 and TRBJ2-6, with 7 bases matching TRBD1. CDR1 is MDHEN, CDR2 SYDVKM, per germline. This CDR3 has 16 residues. V was pared by 2 bases and J by 0 bases, with 1 base of the junction left unmatched. CDR3 sequence: CASSLGTVSGANVLTF. The CDR3, as DNA: TGTGCCAGCAGTTTAGGGACAGTCTCTGGGGCCAACGTCCTGACTTTC. Full variable domain (remainder filled in from reference TRBV28 and TRBJ2-6): DVKVTQSSRYLVKRTGEKVFLECVQDMDHENMFWYRQDPGLGLRLIYFSYDVKMKEKGDIPEGYSVSREKKERFSLILESASTNQTSMYLCASSLGTVSGANVLTFGAGSRLTVL.

The chain links TRBV2 to TRBJ2-7; the match to TRBD2 covers 8 bases. The germline gives CDR1 SNHLY, CDR2 FYNNEI. The J segment lost 7 bases and the V segment lost 8 bases, leaving 13 bases of the junction unmatched. The CDR3 is 14 residues long. CDR3 in DNA: TGTGCCAGCCTTCTCCCGGGACTAGGGGGTGAGCAGTACTTC. This gives the protein CASLLPGLGGEQYF.